Shown below are 30 T cell receptor beta chains from a single sample sequenced in a study of cytomegalovirus exposure and HLA in healthy donors. It was with 60 Vbeta and 13 Jbeta primers that the PCR ran. The data were produced by immunoSEQ multiplex PCR, yet TCRdb's version contains in-frame clones alone and is incomplete. This sample has about 150,000 clones; roughly 82% occur once, and the top ten carry around 7%. Sequencing used PBMCs. The receptors here all came from a man aged 25 to 45 in good health and CMV-seronegative.

The chain couples TRBV27 to TRBJ1-2; 8 bases fit TRBD1. Losses at the gene ends were 2 bases for V and 7 bases for J; bases not matched to a gene: 6. CDR3 length: 14 residues. Germline V gene lookup returns CDR1 MNHEY and CDR2 SMNVEV (reference sequence). The CDR3 DNA reads as TGTGCCAGCAGTTTAGGCCAGGGGGCTGGTGGCTACACCTTC. Translation: CASSLGQGAGGYTF.

A few counts support this clone. J is TRBJ1-2 and V is TRBV29-1, with 8 bases lining up with TRBD1. V lost 0 bases and J lost 8; bases outside the gene matches: 5. The CDR3 length is 13 residues. CDR1 SQVTM and CDR2 ANQGSEA come from the germline V gene. In DNA form, the CDR3 reads TGCAGCGTTGAAGAGTCGACAGGGGTCGGCTACACCTTC. Protein product: CSVEESTGVGYTF.

The rearrangement uses TRBV4-1 and TRBJ2-1; D perhaps matches TRBD2 (5 bases). The V gene's germline CDR1 is MGHRA and CDR2 YSYEKL. CDR3 length equals 14 residues. Trimming removed 0 bases at V and 9 bases at J, with 12 bases between. The CDR3 nucleotides read TGCGCCAGCAGCCAAGATCGTGAGGGAATTGAGCAGTTCTTC. Translation gives CASSQDREGIEQFF.

The chain is built from TRBV7-6 and TRBJ2-7, with D maybe TRBD1 (6 bases). Looked up from germline, CDR1 is SGHVS and CDR2 is FNYEAQ. Trimming pared 0 bases from V and 2 bases from J, leaving 11 bases between. The CDR3 loop spans 15 amino acids. The CDR3 loop reads CASSLASTGTYEQYF. The CDR3 coding sequence is TGTGCCAGCAGCTTAGCTTCGACAGGCACCTACGAGCAGTACTTC.

The chain recombines TRBV28 with TRBJ1-1; 9 positions agree with TRBD1. This CDR3 comprises 19 residues. J gave up 2 bases and V 1 base, and 14 bases lay outside the gene matches. Germline V gene sequence: CDR1 MDHEN, CDR2 SYDVKM. The CDR3 DNA reads as TGTGCCAGCAGTTTATCCGTGTACAGGGGGCGCGGGTCAAACACTGAAGCTTTCTTT. Its protein product is CASSLSVYRGRGSNTEAFF.

Note on this clone: Germline is not matched at one junction end, which may reflect a read error. The chain carries TRBV6-1 and TRBJ2-6; D not certain. CDR1 and CDR2 (germline): MNHNS, SASEGT. This CDR3 comprises 13 residues. The CDR3 coding sequence is TGTGCCACCAGATCCGAGGTGGCCAACGGCCTGACTTTC. It is translated as CATRSEVANGLTF.

This chain links TRBV7-2 with TRBJ2-1; tentative D call: TRBD2 (5 bases). This CDR3 region has 15 residues. The V end lost 2 bases, the J end lost 0 bases, and 8 bases lay between the germline ends. CDR1 SGHTA and CDR2 FQGNSA come from the germline V gene. As DNA, the CDR3 is TGTGCCAGCAGCTTAATGAGGGACTCCTACAATGAGCAGTTCTTC. Translation gives CASSLMRDSYNEQFF.

The rearrangement joins TRBV6-1 to TRBJ1-2; D perhaps matches TRBD1 (6 bases). CDR3 length: 15 amino acids. The ends were cut back, 2 bases at V and 8 bases at J, with 18 bases in the middle. The germline V gene encodes CDR1 MNHNS and CDR2 SASEGT. CDR3 loop: CASSEISTGIRGYTF. In DNA form, the CDR3 reads TGTGCCAGCAGTGAAATAAGTACAGGGATTAGGGGCTACACCTTC.

This clone was found once. The gene calls are TRBV30 and TRBJ1-1, with D uncertain. V shed 0 bases and J shed 2 bases, with 7 bases lying between them. The CDR3 runs to 13 residues. CDR1 is GTSNPN, CDR2 SVGIG, per germline (reference sequence). CDR3: CAWSVTLNTEAFF. The CDR3, as DNA: TGTGCCTGGAGTGTAACTCTCAACACTGAAGCTTTCTTT.

J is TRBJ2-1 and V is TRBV9; TRBD2 matches 9 bases. CDR1 SGDLS and CDR2 YYNGEE come from the germline V gene. The CDR3 extends over 15 amino acids. Germline trimming cut 1 base from V and 8 bases from J; bases unmatched to any gene: 7. The CDR3 bases are TGTGCCAGCAGCGTAACAGCGGGAGGTAGGGATGAGCAGTTCTTC. It encodes CASSVTAGGRDEQFF.

The chain has TRBV6-5 and TRBJ1-5; a weak D match, TRBD1 (5 bases). Germline CDR1 reads MNHEY; CDR2 reads SVGAGI. V dropped 8 bases and J dropped 2 bases, with 13 bases sitting between them. The CDR3 is 14 amino acids. CDR3 residues: CASSYGGGNQPQHF. The CDR3 DNA reads as TGTGCCAGCTCGTATGGGGGGGGCAATCAGCCCCAGCATTTT.

V usage is TRBV30 and J usage is TRBJ2-3, with 7 nucleotides matching TRBD2. Losses at the gene ends were 6 bases for V and 9 bases for J; bases not matched to a gene: 6. The CDR3 runs to 11 residues. Germline V lookup: CDR1 GTSNPN, CDR2 SVGIG (reference sequence). The DNA for the CDR3 is TGTGCCTGCTTGGGGGGGGGAACGCAGTATTTT. Translating it yields CACLGGGTQYF.

V usage is TRBV19 and J usage is TRBJ2-3; 7 nucleotides line up with TRBD2. The J segment lost 2 bases and the V segment lost 6 bases, leaving 11 bases of the junction unmatched. The CDR3 has 16 amino acids. Germline loops: CDR1 LNHDA, CDR2 SQIVND (reference sequence). The CDR3: CASSQRGGVVTDTQYF. Here the CDR3 DNA reads TGTGCCAGTAGCCAACGGGGAGGGGTAGTCACAGATACGCAGTATTTT.

The rearrangement uses TRBV5-4 and TRBJ2-7; TRBD1 aligns across 8 bases. CDR3 length: 15 amino acids. The V gene end was trimmed by 1 base and the J gene end by 0 bases; junction bases not matched to a gene: 3. CDR1 and CDR2 (germline): SGHNT, YYREEE (reference sequence). The CDR3 DNA reads TGTGCCAGCAGCTTGTCGACAGGGGCCTCCTACGAGCAGTACTTC. Its protein is CASSLSTGASYEQYF.

The rearrangement uses TRBV28 and TRBJ2-7; 11 bases map to TRBD1. J was trimmed by 7 bases and V by 4 bases; bases with no gene match: 9. Germline V gives CDR1 MDHEN, CDR2 SYDVKM. The CDR3 covers 15 residues. CDR3 in DNA: TGTGCCAGCAGTTCCCGGGACAGGGGGTACGTGGAGCAGTACTTC. Its translation: CASSSRDRGYVEQYF.

The chain is built from TRBV6-1 and TRBJ2-5; TRBD1 might be the D (7 bases). The CDR3 totals 14 residues. Germline lookup yields CDR1 MNHNS and CDR2 SASEGT. Deletions cut 6 bases from V and 4 bases from J, with 15 bases between. The chain's CDR3 is CASSLNRGGETQYF. The CDR3 nucleotides are TGTGCCAGCAGCCTAAACAGGGGAGGAGAGACCCAGTACTTC.

The rearrangement links TRBV6-1 to TRBJ2-1; TRBD1 matches at 9 bases. Germline CDR1 is MNHNS and CDR2 is SASEGT. This CDR3 spans 14 amino acids. V was clipped by 4 bases and J by 6 bases; unmatched bases: 4. In DNA, the CDR3 is TGTGCCAGCAGTGGACAGGGGGTTGTCAATGAGCAGTTCTTC. Amino acids: CASSGQGVVNEQFF.

The V call is TRBV19, the J call TRBJ1-2, with 10 bases matching TRBD1. The germline gives CDR1 LNHDA, CDR2 SQIVND (reference sequence). The ends lost 5 bases at V and 0 bases at J; junction bases unmatched: 9. The CDR3 sequence is 17 residues long. Here the CDR3 reads CASSDTGTGEANYGYTF. The DNA of the CDR3 is TGTGCCAGTAGTGACACCGGGACAGGGGAAGCTAACTATGGCTACACCTTC.

The chain uses TRBV29-1 and TRBJ1-1, with D possibly TRBD1 on 5 matching bases. The CDR3 sequence is 12 residues long. CDR1 and CDR2 from the germline V gene are SQVTM and ANQGSEA. V lost 8 bases, J lost 4 bases, and 14 bases lay in between. CDR3 bases: TGCAGCATCGGGGGGATCACCACTGAAGCTTTCTTT. As protein: CSIGGITTEAFF.

This clone was found a few times. The J gene is TRBJ2-3, the V gene TRBV6-6, with D maybe TRBD1 (5 bases). V was clipped by 1 base and J by 2 bases, with 10 bases between them. The V gene's germline CDR1 is MNHNY and CDR2 SVGAGI (reference sequence). The CDR3 is 15 amino acids. The CDR3 DNA follows: TGTGCCAGCAGTTACTTAGGGGCAGTCACAGATACGCAGTATTTT. Its protein product is CASSYLGAVTDTQYF.

The rearrangement uses TRBV4-1 and TRBJ1-5, with D tentatively TRBD1 (5 bases). From germline, CDR1 is MGHRA and CDR2 YSYEKL. The length of the CDR3 is 16 residues. V was trimmed by 0 bases and J by 5 bases, leaving 14 bases between them. DNA for the CDR3: TGCGCCAGCAGCCAAGATGTTGACAGAAATCATCAGCCCCAGCATTTT. As protein: CASSQDVDRNHQPQHF.

The chain employs TRBV18 and TRBJ2-7; perhaps TRBD1 as D (5 bases). Germline-derived CDR1 and CDR2 are KGHSH and LQKENI. CDR3 size: 12 residues. The V end lost 3 bases, the J end lost 4 bases, and 7 bases lay between the germline ends. CDR3 residues: CASSPRQYEQYF. CDR3 coding DNA: TGTGCCAGCTCACCCAGACAGTACGAGCAGTACTTC.

The chain couples TRBV28 to TRBJ1-1; tentatively, D is TRBD1 (5 bases). The germline V and J ends were trimmed by 6 bases and 1 base, with 18 bases remaining between them. There are 16 residues in the CDR3. Germline loops: CDR1 MDHEN, CDR2 SYDVKM. The CDR3 loop reads CASRSTAAGQNTEAFF. CDR3 bases: TGTGCCAGCAGATCGACAGCTGCCGGGCAGAACACTGAAGCTTTCTTT.

The J gene is TRBJ1-5, the V gene TRBV30; D unclear. Germline-derived CDR1 and CDR2 are GTSNPN and SVGIG (reference sequence). The CDR3 length is 14 residues. V dropped 8 bases and J dropped 0 bases, with 14 bases sitting between them. CDR3 loop: CALKTGNSNQPQHF. CDR3 DNA: TGTGCCCTTAAGACGGGTAATAGCAATCAGCCCCAGCATTTT.

The J gene is TRBJ1-1, the V gene TRBV2; 9 nucleotides line up with TRBD1. The CDR3 contains 14 residues. Trimming cost V 4 bases and J 3 bases; bases outside gene matches: 3. CDR1 and CDR2 (germline): SNHLY, FYNNEI. The DNA of the CDR3 is TGTGCCAGCAGTGCCCGGGACAGGGACACTGAAGCTTTCTTT. Translating gives CASSARDRDTEAFF. Filled out from reference TRBV2 and TRBJ1-1, the complete variable domain reads EPEVTQTPSHQVTQMGQEVILRCVPISNHLYFYWYRQILGQKVEFLVSFYNNEISEKSEIFDDQFSVERPDGSNFTLKIRSTKLEDSAMYFCASSARDRDTEAFFGQGTRLTVV.

This clone showed up just a few times. This chain links TRBV29-1 with TRBJ2-3; D not certain. CDR1 is SQVTM, CDR2 ANQGSEA, per germline. The CDR3 has 14 amino acids. The V gene lost 4 bases and the J gene lost 0 bases, with 11 bases spanning the gap. The CDR3 loop is CSVVRGASTDTQYF. The CDR3 DNA reads TGCAGCGTTGTGCGAGGTGCTAGCACAGATACGCAGTATTTT.

The table lists this clone with a few counts. This sequence may be a read error, since a much larger clone differs from it by one base. The V and J genes are TRBV5-4 and TRBJ2-1; D remains ambiguous. The CDR3 totals 14 residues. Germline CDR1 reads SGHNT; CDR2 reads YYREEE (reference sequence). V was shortened by 0 bases and J by 0 bases, with 4 bases between the two germline ends. CDR3 region: CASSLGSSYNEQFF. The CDR3 nucleotides read TGTGCCAGCAGCTTGGGGAGCTCCTACAATGAGCAGTTCTTC.

The chain joins TRBV7-8 to TRBJ2-3; 9 nucleotides agree with TRBD1. The length of the CDR3 is 15 residues. The V segment lost 5 bases and the J segment 4 bases; nucleotides outside the gene matches: 7. Germline V lookup: CDR1 SGHVS, CDR2 FQNEAQ. The CDR3 here is CASSRDRELPDTQYF. The CDR3 DNA reads TGTGCCAGCAGCCGGGACAGGGAGTTGCCAGATACGCAGTATTTT.

This clone was observed a few times. This chain uses TRBV7-2 with TRBJ2-1; 8 nucleotides agree with TRBD2. V dropped 6 bases and J dropped 8; count of bases not matched to a gene: 6. Germline loops: CDR1 SGHTA, CDR2 FQGNSA. This CDR3 spans 13 amino acids. CDR3 residues: CASSPSGRDEQFF. CDR3 sequence (DNA): TGTGCCAGCAGTCCTAGCGGGCGGGATGAGCAGTTCTTC.

The CDR3 region is CASSLGDRYSPLHF. DNA of the CDR3: TGCGCCAGCAGCTTGGGAGACAGGTATTCACCCCTCCACTTT. The V gene is TRBV5-1, the J gene TRBJ1-6, with D possibly TRBD1 on 6 matching bases. The CDR3 sequence is 14 residues long. Trimming took off 0 bases at V and 8 bases at J, with 9 bases between the two ends. CDR1 is SGHRS and CDR2 is YFSETQ in the germline V gene.